This T cell receptor beta chain was sequenced for a study of long-term antiretroviral therapy in people with HIV. Background on the study: The earliest samples came about a decade before the 2015 immediate-ART recommendation.

This clone was detected once. Its target is not known. Study-level findings and limits: ART preceded a rise in diversity that nonetheless stayed lower than in transplant donor controls.

The germline CDR1 and CDR2 sequences are SGHNT and YYREEE (reference sequence). The CDR3 covers 15 residues. Trimming removed 5 bases from V and 5 bases from J; junction bases left unmatched: 9. In each sample, roughly 0.95-10 million cryopreserved PBMC were present before DNA extraction. Version v3.0 of the immunoSEQ assay ran at survey level. Researchers set sequencing to target about 35,000-55,000 T-cell genomes per sample. Generated by immunoSEQ multiplex PCR, the TCRdb table keeps only in-frame clones and is missing some. The sample includes 25,000 to 35,000 clones, approximately 84% seen only once; the top ten take 8% to 10%.

The rearrangement joins TRBV5-4 to TRBJ2-5, with TRBD1 identical over 10 bases. The source is a woman aged 45-65 years with HIV. Here the sequenced sample was unsorted PBMCs, taken 3.1 years after starting antiretroviral therapy. The CDR3 protein is CASRVGTGAGETQYF. The CDR3 DNA sequence: TGTGCCAGCAGGGTCGGGACAGGGGCAGGGGAGACCCAGTACTTC.